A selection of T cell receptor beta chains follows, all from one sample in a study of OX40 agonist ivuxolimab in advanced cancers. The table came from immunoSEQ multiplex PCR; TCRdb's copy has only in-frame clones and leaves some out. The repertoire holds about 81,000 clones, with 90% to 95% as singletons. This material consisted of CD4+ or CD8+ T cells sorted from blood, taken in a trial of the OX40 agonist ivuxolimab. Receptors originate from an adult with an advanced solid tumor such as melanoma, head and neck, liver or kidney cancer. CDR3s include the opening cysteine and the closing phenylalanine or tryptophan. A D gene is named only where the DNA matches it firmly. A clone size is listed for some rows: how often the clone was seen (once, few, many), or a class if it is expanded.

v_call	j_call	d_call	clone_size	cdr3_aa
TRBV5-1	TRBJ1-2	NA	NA	CASSPNPLYGYTF
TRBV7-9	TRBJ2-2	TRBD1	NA	CASSSTGTGRAGELFF
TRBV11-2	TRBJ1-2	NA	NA	CASSSKVGRNYGYTF
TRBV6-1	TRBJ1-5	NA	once	CASSPRGAGNQPQHF
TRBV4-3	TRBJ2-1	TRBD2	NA	CASSQDGTSGAHNEQFF
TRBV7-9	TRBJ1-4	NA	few	CASSLADSSSLFF
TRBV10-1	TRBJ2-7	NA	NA	CASSEEDGTYEQYF
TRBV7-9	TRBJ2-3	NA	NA	CASSHPVTDTQYF
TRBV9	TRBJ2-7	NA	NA	CASSVASKTYEQYF
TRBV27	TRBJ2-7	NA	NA	CASSLSGVEQYF
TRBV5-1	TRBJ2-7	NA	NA	CASSLRGGPTYEQYF
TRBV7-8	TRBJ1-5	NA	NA	CASSFHRTVNADNQPQHF
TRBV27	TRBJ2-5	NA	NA	CASSLSSAWKTQYF
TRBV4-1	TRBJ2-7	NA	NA	CASSQERRDTLDEQYF
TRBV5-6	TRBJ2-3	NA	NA	CASSSRGWTDTQYF
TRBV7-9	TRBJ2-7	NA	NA	CASSRRARGYEQYF
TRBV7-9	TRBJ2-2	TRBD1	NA	CASSPTGGGGELFF
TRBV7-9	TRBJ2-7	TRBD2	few	CAGISGSSNEQYF
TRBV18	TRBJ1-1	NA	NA	CASSPRVEAGTEAFF
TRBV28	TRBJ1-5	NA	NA	CASSFRGAYQPQHF
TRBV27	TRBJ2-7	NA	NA	CASNEGLGSYEQYF
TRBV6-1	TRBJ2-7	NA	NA	CASSGQAGRGRCTYEQYF
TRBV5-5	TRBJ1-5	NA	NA	CASSLQEGPNQPQHF
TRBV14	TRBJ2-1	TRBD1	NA	CASSPRDRVDEQFF
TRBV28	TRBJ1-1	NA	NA	CASSLYRTVNTEAFF
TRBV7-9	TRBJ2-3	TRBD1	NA	CASPTGDAADTQYF
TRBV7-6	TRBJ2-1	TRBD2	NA	CASSPGGGVYRNEQFF
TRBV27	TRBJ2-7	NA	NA	CASSHLLATSYEQYF
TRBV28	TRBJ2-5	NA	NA	CASSLAGSLGGIETQYF
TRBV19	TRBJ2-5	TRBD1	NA	CASSAGTGETQYF
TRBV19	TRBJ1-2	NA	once	CASSTQKSSPGGYTF
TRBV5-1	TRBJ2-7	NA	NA	CASSSFGGQFEQYF
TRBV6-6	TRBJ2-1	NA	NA	CASSYPGGRGYNEQFF
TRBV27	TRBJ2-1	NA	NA	CASSPRRDFEQFF
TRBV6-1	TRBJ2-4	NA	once	CASSEVGYRWGEAKNIQYF
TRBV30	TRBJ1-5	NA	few	CAWSFEGGQPQHF
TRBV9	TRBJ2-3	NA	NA	CASSVGGDTQYF
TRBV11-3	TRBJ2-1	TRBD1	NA	CASSCYLFGTAREQFF
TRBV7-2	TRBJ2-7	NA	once	CASSDGPSGEQYF
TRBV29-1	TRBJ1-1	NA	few	CSVVSGNTEAFF
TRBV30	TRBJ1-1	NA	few	CAWSIDTEAFF
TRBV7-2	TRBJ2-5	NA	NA	CASSLTGLVETQYF
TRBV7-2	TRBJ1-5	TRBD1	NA	CASSPGGGNQPQHF
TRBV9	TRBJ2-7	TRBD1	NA	CASSTNSGTGFVYEQYF
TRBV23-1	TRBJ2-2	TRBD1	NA	CASSRGQGALTGELFF
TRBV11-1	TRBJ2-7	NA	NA	CASSRGAASYEQYF
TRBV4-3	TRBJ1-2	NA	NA	CASSPWTENNYGYTF
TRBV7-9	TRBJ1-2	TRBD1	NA	CASSLGQGADYGYTF
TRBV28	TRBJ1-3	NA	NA	CASSLSGGSGNTIYF
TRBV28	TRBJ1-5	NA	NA	CASSFGGNQPQHF
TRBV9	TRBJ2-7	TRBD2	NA	CASSVGLAGGRDEQYF
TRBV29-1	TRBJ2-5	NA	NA	CSVRKEMETQYF
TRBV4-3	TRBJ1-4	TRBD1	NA	CASSHTQGAGNEKLFF
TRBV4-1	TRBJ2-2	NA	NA	CASSREGGMDTGELFF
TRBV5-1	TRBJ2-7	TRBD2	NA	CASSLASGSGAYEQYF